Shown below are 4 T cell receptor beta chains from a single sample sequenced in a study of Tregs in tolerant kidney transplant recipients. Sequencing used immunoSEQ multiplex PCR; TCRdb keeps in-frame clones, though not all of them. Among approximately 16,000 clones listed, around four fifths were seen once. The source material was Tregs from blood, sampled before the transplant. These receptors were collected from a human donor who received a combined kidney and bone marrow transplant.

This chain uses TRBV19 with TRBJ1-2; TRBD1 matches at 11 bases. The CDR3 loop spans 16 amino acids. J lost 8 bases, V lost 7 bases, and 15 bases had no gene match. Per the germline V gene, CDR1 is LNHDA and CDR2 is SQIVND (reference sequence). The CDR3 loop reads CASTPGGTGGIWGYTF. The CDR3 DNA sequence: TGTGCCAGTACCCCCGGCGGGACAGGGGGGATTTGGGGCTACACCTTC.

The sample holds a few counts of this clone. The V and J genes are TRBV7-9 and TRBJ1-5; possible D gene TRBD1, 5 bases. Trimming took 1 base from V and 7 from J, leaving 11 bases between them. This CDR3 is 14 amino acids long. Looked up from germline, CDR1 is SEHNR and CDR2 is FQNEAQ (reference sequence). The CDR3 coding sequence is TGTGCCAGCAGCTTAGGCGGGGGTTTCCAGCCCCAGCATTTT. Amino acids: CASSLGGGFQPQHF. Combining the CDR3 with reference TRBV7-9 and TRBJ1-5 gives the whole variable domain DTGVSQNPRHKITKRGQNVTFRCDPISEHNRLYWYRQTLGQGPEFLTYFQNEAQLEKSRLLSDRFSAERPKGSFSTLEIQRTEQGDSAMYLCASSLGGGFQPQHFGDGTRLSIL.

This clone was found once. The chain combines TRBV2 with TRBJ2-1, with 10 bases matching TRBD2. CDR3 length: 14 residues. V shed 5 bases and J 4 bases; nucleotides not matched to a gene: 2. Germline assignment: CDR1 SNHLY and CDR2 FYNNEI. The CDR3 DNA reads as TGTGCCAGCAGTAGCGGGGGGGATTACAATGAGCAGTTCTTC. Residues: CASSSGGDYNEQFF.

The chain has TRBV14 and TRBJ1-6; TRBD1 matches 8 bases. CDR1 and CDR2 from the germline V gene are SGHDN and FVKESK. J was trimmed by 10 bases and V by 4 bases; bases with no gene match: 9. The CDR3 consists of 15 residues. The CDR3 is CASSLETGVRSPLHF. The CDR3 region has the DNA TGTGCCAGCAGCCTGGAGACAGGGGTTAGGTCACCCCTCCACTTT.